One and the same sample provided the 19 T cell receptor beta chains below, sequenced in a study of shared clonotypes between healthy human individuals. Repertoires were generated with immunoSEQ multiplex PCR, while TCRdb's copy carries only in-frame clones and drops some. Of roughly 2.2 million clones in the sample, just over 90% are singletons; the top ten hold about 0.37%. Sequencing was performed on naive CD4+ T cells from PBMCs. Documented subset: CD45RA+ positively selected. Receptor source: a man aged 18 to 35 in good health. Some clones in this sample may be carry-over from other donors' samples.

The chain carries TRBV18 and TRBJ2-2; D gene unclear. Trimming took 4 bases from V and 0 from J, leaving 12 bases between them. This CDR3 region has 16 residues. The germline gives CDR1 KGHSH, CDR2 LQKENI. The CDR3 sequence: CASSHNSFSNTGELFF. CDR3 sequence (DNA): TGTGCCAGCTCACATAATAGCTTTTCGAACACCGGGGAGCTGTTTTTT.

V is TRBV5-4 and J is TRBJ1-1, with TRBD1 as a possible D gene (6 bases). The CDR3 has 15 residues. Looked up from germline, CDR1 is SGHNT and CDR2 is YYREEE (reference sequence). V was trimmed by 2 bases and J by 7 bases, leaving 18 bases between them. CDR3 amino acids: CASSLPNQGRDEAFF. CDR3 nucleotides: TGTGCCAGCAGCTTACCGAATCAGGGGAGGGATGAAGCTTTCTTT.

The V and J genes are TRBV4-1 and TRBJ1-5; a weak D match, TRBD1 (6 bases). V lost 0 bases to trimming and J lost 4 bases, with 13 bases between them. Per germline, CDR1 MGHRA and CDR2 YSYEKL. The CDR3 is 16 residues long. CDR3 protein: CASSQDRGARNQPQHF. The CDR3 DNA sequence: TGCGCCAGCAGCCAAGATCGGGGGGCGCGGAATCAGCCCCAGCATTTT.

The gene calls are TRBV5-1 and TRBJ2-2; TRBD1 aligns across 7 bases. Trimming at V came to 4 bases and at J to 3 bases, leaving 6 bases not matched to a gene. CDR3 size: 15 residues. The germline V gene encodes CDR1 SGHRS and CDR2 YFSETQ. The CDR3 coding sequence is TGCGCCAGCAGCGCGACAGGGTCGGACACCGGGGAGCTGTTTTTT. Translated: CASSATGSDTGELFF.

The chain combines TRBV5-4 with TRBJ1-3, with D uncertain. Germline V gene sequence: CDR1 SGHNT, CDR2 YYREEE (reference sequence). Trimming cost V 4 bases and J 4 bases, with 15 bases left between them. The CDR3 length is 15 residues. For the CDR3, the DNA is TGTGCCAGCAGCCCGCGAGAGGGATCGGGAAACACCATATATTTT. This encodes CASSPREGSGNTIYF.

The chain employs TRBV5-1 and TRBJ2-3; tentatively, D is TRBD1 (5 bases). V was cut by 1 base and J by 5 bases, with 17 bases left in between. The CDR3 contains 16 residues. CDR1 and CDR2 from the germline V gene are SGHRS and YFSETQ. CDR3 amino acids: CASSLIPGSVGDTQYF. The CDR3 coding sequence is TGCGCCAGCAGCTTGATTCCAGGGTCTGTGGGAGATACGCAGTATTTT.

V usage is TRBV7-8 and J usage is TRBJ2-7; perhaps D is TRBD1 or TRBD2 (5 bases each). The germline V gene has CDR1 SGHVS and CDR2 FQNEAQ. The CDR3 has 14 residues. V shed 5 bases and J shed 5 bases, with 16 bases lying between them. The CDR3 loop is CASSEGPLRDEQYF. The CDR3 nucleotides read TGTGCCAGCAGCGAGGGACCGCTTAGAGACGAGCAGTACTTC.

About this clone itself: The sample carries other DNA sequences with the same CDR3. The CDR3 here is CASSLGQGAYEQYF. CDR3 DNA: TGCGCCAGCAGCTTGGGACAGGGAGCCTACGAGCAGTACTTC. The rearrangement uses TRBV5-1 and TRBJ2-7, with TRBD1 matching 7 bases. Germline trimming cut 0 bases from V and 2 bases from J; bases unmatched to any gene: 2. Germline V lookup: CDR1 SGHRS, CDR2 YFSETQ. The CDR3 has 14 residues.

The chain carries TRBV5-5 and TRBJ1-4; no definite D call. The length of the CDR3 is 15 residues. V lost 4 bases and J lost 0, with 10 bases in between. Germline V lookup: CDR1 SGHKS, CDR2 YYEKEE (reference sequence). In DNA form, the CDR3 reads TGTGCCAGCAGCCCGCGGCCCGCAACTAATGAAAAACTGTTTTTT. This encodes CASSPRPATNEKLFF.

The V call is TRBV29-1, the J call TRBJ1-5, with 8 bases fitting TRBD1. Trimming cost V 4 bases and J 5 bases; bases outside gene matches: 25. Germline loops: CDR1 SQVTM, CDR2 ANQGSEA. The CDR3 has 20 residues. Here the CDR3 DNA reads TGCAGCGTTGCCTCCCGAAGCTGGGGACAGGACGAATTTGGGGATCAGCCCCAGCATTTT. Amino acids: CSVASRSWGQDEFGDQPQHF.

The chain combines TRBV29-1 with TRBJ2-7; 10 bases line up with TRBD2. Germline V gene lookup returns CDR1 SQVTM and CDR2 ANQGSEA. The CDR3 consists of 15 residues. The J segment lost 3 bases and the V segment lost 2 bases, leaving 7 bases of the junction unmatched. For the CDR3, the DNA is TGCAGCGTTGAAAAGGCTAGCGGGAGCAACTACGAGCAGTACTTC. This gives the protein CSVEKASGSNYEQYF.

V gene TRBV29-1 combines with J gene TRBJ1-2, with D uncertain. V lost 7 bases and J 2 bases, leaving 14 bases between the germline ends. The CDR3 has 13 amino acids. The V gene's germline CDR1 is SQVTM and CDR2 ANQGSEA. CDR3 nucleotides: TGCAGCGCCGTCTTGGCCGGGAACTATGGCTACACCTTC. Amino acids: CSAVLAGNYGYTF.

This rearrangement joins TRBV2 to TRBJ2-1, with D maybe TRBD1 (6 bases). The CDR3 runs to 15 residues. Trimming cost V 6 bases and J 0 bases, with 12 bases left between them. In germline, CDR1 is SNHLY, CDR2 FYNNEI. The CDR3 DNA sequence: TGTGCCAGCAGGGGAGACAGGAGCTCCTACAATGAGCAGTTCTTC. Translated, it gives CASRGDRSSYNEQFF.

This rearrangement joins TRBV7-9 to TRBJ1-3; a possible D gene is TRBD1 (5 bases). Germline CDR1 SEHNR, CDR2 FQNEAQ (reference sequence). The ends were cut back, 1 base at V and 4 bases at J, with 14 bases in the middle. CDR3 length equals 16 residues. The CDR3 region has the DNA TGTGCCAGCAGCTTAGACGTGACAGTCTTGGGAAACACCATATATTTT. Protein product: CASSLDVTVLGNTIYF. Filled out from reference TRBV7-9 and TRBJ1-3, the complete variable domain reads DTGVSQNPRHKITKRGQNVTFRCDPISEHNRLYWYRQTLGQGPEFLTYFQNEAQLEKSRLLSDRFSAERPKGSFSTLEIQRTEQGDSAMYLCASSLDVTVLGNTIYFGEGSWLTVV.

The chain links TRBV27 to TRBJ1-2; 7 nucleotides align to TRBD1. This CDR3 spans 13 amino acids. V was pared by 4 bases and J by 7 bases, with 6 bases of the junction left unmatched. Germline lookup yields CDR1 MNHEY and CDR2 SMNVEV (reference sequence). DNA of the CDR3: TGTGCCAGCAGTTCATCGGACAGGCTTGGCTACACCTTC. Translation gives CASSSSDRLGYTF.

CDR3 sequence (DNA): TGTGCCATTGGGGGGCGCGCATACAATGAGCAGTTCTTC. As protein: CAIGGRAYNEQFF. The V call is TRBV19, the J call TRBJ2-1, with D perhaps matching TRBD1 or TRBD2 (6 bases each). The CDR3 totals 13 residues. Trimming left V 10 bases short and J 4 bases short, with 14 bases between. The V gene's germline CDR1 is LNHDA and CDR2 SQIVND (reference sequence).

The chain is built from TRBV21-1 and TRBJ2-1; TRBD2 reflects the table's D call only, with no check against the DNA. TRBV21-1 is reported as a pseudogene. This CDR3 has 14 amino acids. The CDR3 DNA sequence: TGTGCCAGCAGCAGTAGCGAGCGACCCAATGAGCAGTTCTTC. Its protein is CASSSSERPNEQFF.

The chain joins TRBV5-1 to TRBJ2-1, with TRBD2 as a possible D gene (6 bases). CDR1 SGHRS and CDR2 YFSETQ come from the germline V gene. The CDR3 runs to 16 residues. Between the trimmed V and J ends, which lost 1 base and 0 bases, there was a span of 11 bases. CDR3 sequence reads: CASSLFGGVSYNEQFF. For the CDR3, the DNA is TGCGCCAGCAGCTTGTTTGGCGGGGTCTCCTACAATGAGCAGTTCTTC.

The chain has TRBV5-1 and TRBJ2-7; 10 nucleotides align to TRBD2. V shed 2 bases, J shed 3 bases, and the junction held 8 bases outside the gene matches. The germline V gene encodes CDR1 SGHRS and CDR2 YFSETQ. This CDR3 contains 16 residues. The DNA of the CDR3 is TGCGCCAGCAGCTTTGGAGCGGGAGGGCCGCACTACGAGCAGTACTTC. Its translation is CASSFGAGGPHYEQYF. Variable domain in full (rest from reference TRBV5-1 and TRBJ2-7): KAGVTQTPRYLIKTRGQQVTLSCSPISGHRSVSWYQQTPGQGLQFLFEYFSETQRNKGNFPGRFSGRQFSNSRSEMNVSTLELGDSALYLCASSFGAGGPHYEQYFGPGTRLTVT.